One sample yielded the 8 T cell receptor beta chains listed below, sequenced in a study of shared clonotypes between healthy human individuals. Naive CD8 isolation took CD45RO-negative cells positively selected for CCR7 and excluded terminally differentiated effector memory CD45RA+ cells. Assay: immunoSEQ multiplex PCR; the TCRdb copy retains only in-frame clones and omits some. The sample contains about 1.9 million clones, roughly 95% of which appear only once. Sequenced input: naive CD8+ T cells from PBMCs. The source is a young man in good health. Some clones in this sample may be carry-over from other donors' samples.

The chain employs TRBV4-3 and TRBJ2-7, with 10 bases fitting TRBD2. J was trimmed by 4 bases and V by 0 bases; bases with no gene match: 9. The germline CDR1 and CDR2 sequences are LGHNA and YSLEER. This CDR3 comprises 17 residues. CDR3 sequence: CASSQEDPLAGVYEQYF. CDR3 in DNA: TGCGCCAGCAGCCAAGAGGACCCGCTAGCGGGAGTGTACGAGCAGTACTTC.

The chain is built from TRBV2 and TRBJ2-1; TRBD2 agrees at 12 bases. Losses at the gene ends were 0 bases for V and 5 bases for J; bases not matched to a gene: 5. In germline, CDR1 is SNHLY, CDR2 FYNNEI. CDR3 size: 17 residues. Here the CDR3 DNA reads TGTGCCAGCAGTGAAGCACGACTAGCGGGAGTACACAATGAGCAGTTCTTC. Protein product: CASSEARLAGVHNEQFF.

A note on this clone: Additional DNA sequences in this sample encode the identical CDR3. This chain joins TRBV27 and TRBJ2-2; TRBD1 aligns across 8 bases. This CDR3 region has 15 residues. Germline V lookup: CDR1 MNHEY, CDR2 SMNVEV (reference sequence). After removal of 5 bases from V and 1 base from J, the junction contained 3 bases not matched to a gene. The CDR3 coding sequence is TGTGCCAGCAGTCCAGACAGGGGGAACACCGGGGAGCTGTTTTTT. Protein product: CASSPDRGNTGELFF.

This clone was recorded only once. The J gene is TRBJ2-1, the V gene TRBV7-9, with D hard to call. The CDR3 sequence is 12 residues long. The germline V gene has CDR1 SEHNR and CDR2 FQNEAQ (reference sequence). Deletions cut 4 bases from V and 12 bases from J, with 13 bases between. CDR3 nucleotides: TGTGCCAGCAGCTCCCCTACCGGGTGGCAGTTCTTC. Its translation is CASSSPTGWQFF.

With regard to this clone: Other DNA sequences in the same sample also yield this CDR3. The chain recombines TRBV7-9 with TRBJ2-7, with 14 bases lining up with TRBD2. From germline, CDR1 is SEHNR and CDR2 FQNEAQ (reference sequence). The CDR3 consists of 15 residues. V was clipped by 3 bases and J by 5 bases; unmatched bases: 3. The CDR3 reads CASSLGLAGVDEQYF. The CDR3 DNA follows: TGTGCCAGCAGCTTGGGACTAGCGGGAGTAGACGAGCAGTACTTC.

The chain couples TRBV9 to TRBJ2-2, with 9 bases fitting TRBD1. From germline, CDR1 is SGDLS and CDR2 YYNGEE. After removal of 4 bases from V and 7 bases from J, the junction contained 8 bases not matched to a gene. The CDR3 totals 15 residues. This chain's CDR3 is CASSKRTGDDGELFF. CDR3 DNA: TGTGCCAGCAGCAAAAGGACAGGGGATGACGGGGAGCTGTTTTTT.

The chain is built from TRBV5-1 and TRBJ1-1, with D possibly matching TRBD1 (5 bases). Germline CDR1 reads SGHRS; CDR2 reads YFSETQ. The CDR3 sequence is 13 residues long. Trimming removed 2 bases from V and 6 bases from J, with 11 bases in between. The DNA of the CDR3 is TGCGCCAGCAGCTTTTCGGGGGGTGCTGAAGCTTTCTTT. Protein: CASSFSGGAEAFF.

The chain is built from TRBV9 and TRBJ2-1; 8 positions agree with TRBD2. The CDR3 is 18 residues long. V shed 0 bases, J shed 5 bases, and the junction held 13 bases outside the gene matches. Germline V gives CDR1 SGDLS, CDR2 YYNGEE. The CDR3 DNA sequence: TGTGCCAGCAGCGTAGGGGGAGCGGGAGTTAGATTGGACAATGAGCAGTTCTTC. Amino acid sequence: CASSVGGAGVRLDNEQFF.